This T cell receptor beta chain was sequenced in a study of OX40 agonist ivuxolimab in advanced cancers. Sequencing used immunoSEQ multiplex PCR; TCRdb keeps in-frame clones, though not all of them. This sample carries about 15,000 clones, 80% to 95% of them seen once, and the ten largest clones take 25% to 35%. Germline loops: CDR1 SNHLY, CDR2 FYNNEI. The CDR3 extends over 15 amino acids. Deletions cut 8 bases from V and 2 bases from J, with 18 bases between. The chain links TRBV2 to TRBJ2-5, with D hard to call. The receptor comes from an adult with an advanced solid tumor such as melanoma, head and neck, liver or kidney cancer. The material was CD4+ or CD8+ T cells sorted from blood, obtained in a trial of the OX40 agonist ivuxolimab. The CDR3, as DNA: TGTGCCAGCGGTGCAATACGTAACTTTCAAGAGACCCAGTACTTC. Translated: CASGAIRNFQETQYF.